This T cell receptor beta chain came from a study of OX40 agonist ivuxolimab in advanced cancers. The V gene's germline CDR1 is LNHNV and CDR2 YYDKDF (reference sequence). This CDR3 region has 20 residues. The V and J ends lost 3 bases and 3 bases, in that order; junction bases with no gene match: 18. Notes on this clone: The antigen remains unidentified.

Produced via immunoSEQ multiplex PCR; TCRdb's table is partial and in-frame only. Among tens of thousands of clones listed, around 83% were seen once. Study-wide results and limits: Doses of 0.1 to 3.0 mg/kg were accompanied by clonal expansion of CD4+ and CD8+ blood T cells by week 6.

The chain uses TRBV15 and TRBJ2-4; 9 bases line up with TRBD2. This sequence was found in an adult with an advanced solid tumor such as melanoma, head and neck, liver or kidney cancer. Specimen: CD4+ or CD8+ T cells sorted from blood, collected in a trial of the OX40 agonist ivuxolimab. This chain's CDR3 is CATSSTLGRGREGDKNIQYF. For the CDR3, the DNA is TGTGCCACCAGCAGTACCTTAGGAAGGGGGCGGGAGGGGGACAAAAACATTCAGTACTTC.